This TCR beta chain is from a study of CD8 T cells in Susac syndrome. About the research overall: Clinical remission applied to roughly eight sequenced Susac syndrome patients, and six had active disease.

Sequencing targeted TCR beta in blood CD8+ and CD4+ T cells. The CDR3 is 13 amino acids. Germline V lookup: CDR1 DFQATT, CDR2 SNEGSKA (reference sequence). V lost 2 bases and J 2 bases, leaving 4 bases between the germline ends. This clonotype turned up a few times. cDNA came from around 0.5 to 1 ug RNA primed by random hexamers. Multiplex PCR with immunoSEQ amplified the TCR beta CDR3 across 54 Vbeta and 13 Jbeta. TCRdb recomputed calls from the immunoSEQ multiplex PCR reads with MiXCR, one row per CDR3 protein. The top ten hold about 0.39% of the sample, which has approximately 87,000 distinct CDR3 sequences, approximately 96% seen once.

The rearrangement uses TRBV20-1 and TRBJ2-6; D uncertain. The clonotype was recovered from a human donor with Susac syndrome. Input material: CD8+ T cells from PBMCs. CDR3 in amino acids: CSARNPGANVLTF. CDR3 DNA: TGCAGTGCTAGAAATCCTGGGGCCAACGTCCTGACTTTC.